This T cell receptor beta chain comes out of a study of shared clonotypes between healthy human individuals. Sequencing used immunoSEQ multiplex PCR; TCRdb keeps in-frame clones, though not all of them. The data hold hundreds of thousands of clones, with 73% observed a single time. Study-level findings and limits: Though the depth was large, rarefaction showed that sorted-subset sequencing was incomplete.

About this clone itself: Its target is unknown.

The V gene lost 3 bases and the J gene lost 0 bases, with 15 bases spanning the gap. This CDR3 is built from 17 residues. Looked up from germline, CDR1 is SGHRS and CDR2 is YFSETQ. Donors comprised healthy HIV-negative adults lacking recent acute infections or vaccinations. Division of CD4+ cells produced a CD45RA+ naive subset and a CD45RA-negative memory subset. The chain has TRBV5-1 and TRBJ2-2; D ambiguous. The sequencing sample was made of memory CD4+ T cells sorted from blood. The sample's subset: CD45RA-negative fraction. The clonotype was recovered from a young woman in good health. The CDR3 DNA sequence: TGCGCCAGCAGCTCCAGGACCCTCGAGACGAACACCGGGGAGCTGTTTTTT. The encoded protein is CASSSRTLETNTGELFF.